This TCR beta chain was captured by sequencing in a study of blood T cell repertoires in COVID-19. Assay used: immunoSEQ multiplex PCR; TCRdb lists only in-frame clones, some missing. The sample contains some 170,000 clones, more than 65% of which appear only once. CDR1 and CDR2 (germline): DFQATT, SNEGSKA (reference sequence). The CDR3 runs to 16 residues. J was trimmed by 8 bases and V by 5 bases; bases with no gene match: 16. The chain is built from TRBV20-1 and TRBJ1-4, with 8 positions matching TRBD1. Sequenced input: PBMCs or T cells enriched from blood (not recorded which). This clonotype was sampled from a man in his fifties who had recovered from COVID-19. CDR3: CSAGDPGQAGMEKLFF. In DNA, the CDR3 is TGCAGTGCTGGTGATCCGGGACAGGCCGGTATGGAAAAACTGTTTTTT.